This is a list of T cell receptor beta chains from one sample in a study of blood T cell repertoires in COVID-19. Measured with immunoSEQ multiplex PCR; TCRdb has only the in-frame clones, and not every one. Of 200,000 to 250,000 clones detected, approximately 84% appear once; the ten largest clones hold approximately 8%. Specimen: peripheral blood. These receptors all stem from a woman between 50 and 59 years old with active or convalescent COVID-19. Each CDR3 is given with its conserved first and last residue. A D gene is named only where the DNA matches it firmly. Not every row has a clone size; where given, it reads once, few, many or a size class.

CDR3	DNA	size	V	D	length	J
CASSQGPRTSMPYNEQFF	TGCGCCAGCAGCCAGGGTCCCCGGACTAGCATGCCCTACAATGAGCAGTTCTTC	.	TRBV5-1	TRBD2	18	TRBJ2-1
CASSSSIAGGTDTQYF	TGTGCCAGCAGCTCCTCAATAGCGGGGGGAACAGATACGCAGTATTTT	.	TRBV7-9	TRBD2	16	TRBJ2-3
CASQMRNTEAFF	TGTGCCAGTCAAATGAGGAACACTGAAGCTTTCTTT	.	TRBV6-5	.	12	TRBJ1-1
CATQKEARSPLHF	TGTGCCACACAAAAGGAGGCTCGCTCACCCCTCCACTTT	.	TRBV7-9	.	13	TRBJ1-6
CASSRGVLATSSYEQYF	TGCGCCAGCAGCCGAGGAGTACTAGCGACCAGCTCCTACGAGCAGTACTTC	.	TRBV4-1	TRBD2	17	TRBJ2-7
CASSSTPLGGSVGYTF	TGCGCCAGCAGCTCGACCCCCCTAGGGGGCTCGGTGGGCTACACCTTC	.	TRBV5-1	TRBD1	16	TRBJ1-2
CASSGLRIGELFF	TGTGCCAGCAGTGGACTCCGAATCGGGGAGCTGTTTTTT	.	TRBV2	.	13	TRBJ2-2
CASSFRQGAEAFF	TGTGCCAGCAGCTTTCGGCAGGGCGCTGAAGCTTTCTTT	.	TRBV7-9	.	13	TRBJ1-1
CSAAYSPTGELFF	TGCAGCGCCGCCTACAGCCCAACCGGGGAGCTGTTTTTT	once	TRBV29-1	.	13	TRBJ2-2
CASSPGSTDTQYF	TGTGCCAGCAGCCCGGGAAGCACAGATACGCAGTATTTT	once	TRBV7-7	.	13	TRBJ2-3
CASTPGQGTLYTEAFF	TGCGCCAGCACCCCCGGACAGGGGACTTTATACACTGAAGCTTTCTTT	.	TRBV5-1	TRBD1	16	TRBJ1-1
CASSPSFGLNIQYF	TGTGCCAGCAGCCCTAGTTTCGGTCTAAACATTCAGTACTTC	.	TRBV7-2	.	14	TRBJ2-4
CASSLGTGRNSPLHF	TGTGCCAGCAGCTTGGGGACAGGTCGAAATTCACCCCTCCACTTT	.	TRBV7-9	TRBD1	15	TRBJ1-6
CASSLDSTGELFF	TGTGCCAGCAGCTTAGACAGCACCGGGGAGCTGTTTTTT	.	TRBV7-9	.	13	TRBJ2-2
CASSLGGTGAEKLFF	TGCGCCAGCAGCCTGGGGGGGACAGGGGCTGAAAAACTGTTTTTT	.	TRBV4-1	TRBD1	15	TRBJ1-4
CASQASGELFF	TGTGCCAGCCAGGCATCCGGGGAGCTGTTTTTT	once	TRBV19	.	11	TRBJ2-2
CASSRGQGSTFF	TGTGCCAGCAGCCGTGGACAGGGCTCAACTTTCTTT	.	TRBV27	TRBD1	12	TRBJ1-1
CASSVGIAGGPSSYNEQFF	TGTGCCAGCAGCGTAGGGATAGCGGGAGGCCCAAGCTCCTACAATGAGCAGTTCTTC	.	TRBV9	TRBD2	19	TRBJ2-1
CASSISRDRASYEQYF	TGTGCCAGCAGCATCTCCCGGGACAGGGCCTCCTACGAGCAGTACTTC	.	TRBV7-2	TRBD1	16	TRBJ2-7
CASSPAINSPLHF	TGCGCCAGCAGCCCCGCTATTAATTCACCCCTCCACTTT	.	TRBV4-1	.	13	TRBJ1-6
CASRSRTGLPTDTQYF	TGTGCCAGCAGGAGCCGGACAGGGCTCCCCACAGATACGCAGTATTTT	.	TRBV2	TRBD1	16	TRBJ2-3
CASSLAGAAEAFF	TGTGCCAGCAGCTTAGCAGGGGCCGCTGAAGCTTTCTTT	.	TRBV11-2	.	13	TRBJ1-1
CASSEVARSSYNEQFF	TGTGCCAGCAGTGAAGTGGCTCGCAGCTCCTACAATGAGCAGTTCTTC	few	TRBV2	.	16	TRBJ2-1
CASSSGQGFGNEQFF	TGTGCCAGCAGCTCCGGACAGGGTTTTGGTAATGAGCAGTTCTTC	.	TRBV7-6	TRBD1	15	TRBJ2-1
CASSRLGASSYNEQFF	TGTGCCAGCAGCCGATTGGGGGCAAGCTCCTACAATGAGCAGTTCTTC	few	TRBV14	.	16	TRBJ2-1
CASSLTGQGAIVSYNEQFF	TGTGCCAGCAGCCTAACAGGACAGGGGGCAATAGTATCCTACAATGAGCAGTTCTTC	.	TRBV7-2	TRBD1	19	TRBJ2-1
CASSLLPGQGSPLHF	TGTGCCAGCAGCCTTCTTCCGGGACAGGGTTCACCCCTCCACTTT	many	TRBV11-1	TRBD1	15	TRBJ1-6
CASRADREKLFF	TGTGCCAGCAGGGCGGATAGGGAAAAACTGTTTTTT	.	TRBV2	.	12	TRBJ1-4
CASSVGTGLSRETQYF	TGTGCCAGCAGCGTAGGGACAGGGCTTTCACGGGAGACCCAGTACTTC	once	TRBV9	TRBD1	16	TRBJ2-5
CASSPLGTSDMLPSYEQYF	TGTGCCAGCAGCCCCCTGGGGACTAGCGACATGTTACCCTCCTACGAGCAGTACTTC	.	TRBV21-1	.	19	TRBJ2-7
CATVRDGPTEQYF	TGTGCCACCGTGCGGGACGGACCCACCGAGCAGTACTTC	many	TRBV28	.	13	TRBJ2-7
CATSDLTGNTDTQYF	TGTGCCACCAGTGATCTCACAGGCAACACAGATACGCAGTATTTT	.	TRBV24-1	.	15	TRBJ2-3
CASSITGSGETQYF	TGTGCCAGTAGTATAACGGGATCTGGAGAGACCCAGTACTTC	.	TRBV19	.	14	TRBJ2-5
CASSELPGTGDTGELFF	TGTGCCAGCAGTGAACTGCCCGGGACAGGGGACACCGGGGAGCTGTTTTTT	.	TRBV6-1	TRBD1	17	TRBJ2-2
CASSLQSGNTEAFF	TGTGCCAGCAGCTTACAGTCAGGGAACACTGAAGCTTTCTTT	.	TRBV7-9	.	14	TRBJ1-1
CASSLERVRGYTF	TGTGCCAGCAGTCTTGAGAGGGTGCGGGGCTACACCTTC	.	TRBV7-8	.	13	TRBJ1-2
CASSSRNGVEAFF	TGTGCCAGCAGTTCGCGGAACGGCGTTGAAGCTTTCTTT	.	TRBV12-3/TRBV12-4	.	13	TRBJ1-1
CASSLLQGAYEQYF	TGTGCCAGCAGTTTATTACAGGGGGCGTACGAGCAGTACTTC	.	TRBV28	TRBD1	14	TRBJ2-7